Shown below are 27 T cell receptor beta chains from a single sample sequenced in a study of Ad26.COV2.S vaccination and SARS-CoV-2 variants. Libraries were prepared by immunoSEQ multiplex PCR; TCRdb keeps only in-frame clonotypes and omits some of them. Here the sample spans around 500,000 clones, approximately 90% being singletons. Regarding treatment: 15 to 20 received Ad26.COV2.S at low or high dose, single or two shots; 5 received placebo; per-sample allocation not given. After the first vaccine or placebo injection, samples were drawn on day 63. This sample comprised peripheral blood, obtained in a trial of Ad26.COV2.S vaccine versus placebo. These receptors originate from a person between 18 and 59 years old who received the Ad26.COV2.S COVID-19 vaccine or a placebo.

V and J are TRBV18 and TRBJ2-1; perhaps TRBD1 as D (5 bases). The CDR3 spans 12 residues. Germline V gives CDR1 KGHSH, CDR2 LQKENI. The V gene lost 6 bases and the J gene lost 8 bases, with 11 bases spanning the gap. This CDR3 is CASSFQGDEQFF. The CDR3 nucleotides are TGTGCCAGCTCGTTCCAGGGCGATGAGCAGTTCTTC.

The rearrangement uses TRBV6-6 and TRBJ1-1, with D maybe TRBD1 (6 bases). The CDR3 contains 13 residues. V gave up 6 bases and J gave up 6 bases, with 14 bases separating them. The germline CDR1 and CDR2 sequences are MNHNY and SVGAGI (reference sequence). The CDR3 DNA reads TGTGCCAGCAGGGGAACAGGGTTCGCTGAAGCTTTCTTT. It encodes CASRGTGFAEAFF.

Only a few counts were recorded for this clone. The chain links TRBV4-2 to TRBJ2-7; D may be TRBD1 or TRBD2 (5 bases each). The CDR3 sequence is 14 residues long. Germline loops: CDR1 LGHNA, CDR2 YNFKEQ. V was cut by 3 bases and J by 3 bases, with 12 bases left in between. CDR3 region: CASSHPGPSYEQYF. The CDR3 region has the DNA TGTGCCAGCAGCCATCCGGGACCAAGCTACGAGCAGTACTTC.

V gene TRBV12-3 or TRBV12-4 combines with J gene TRBJ1-1, with a weak D call TRBD1 (6 bases). V was trimmed by 7 bases and J by 10 bases, leaving 19 bases between them. The CDR3 covers 13 residues. CDR3 bases: TGTGCCAGCAAAACCTCGGGGGGGCGATCAGCTTTCTTT. Protein: CASKTSGGRSAFF.

This clone was seen only once. This chain links TRBV6-5 with TRBJ1-5; D is perhaps TRBD1 (5 bases). The CDR3 is made up of 12 amino acids. Germline values: CDR1 MNHEY, CDR2 SVGAGI. Trimming took off 6 bases at V and 7 bases at J, with 10 bases between the two ends. The DNA for the CDR3 is TGTGCCAGCAGGTGGGGGGGACAGCCCCAGCATTTT. Its translation: CASRWGGQPQHF.

V and J are TRBV29-1 and TRBJ1-2; perhaps TRBD1 as D (6 bases). Germline lookup yields CDR1 SQVTM and CDR2 ANQGSEA. Trimming cost V 4 bases and J 4 bases, with 13 bases left between them. This CDR3 has 13 amino acids. Here the CDR3 DNA reads TGCAGCGTTGGGGGTGGGGGCGGCTATGGCTACACCTTC. Its translation is CSVGGGGGYGYTF.

The CDR3, as DNA: TGTGCCAGTAGTATCAAACTAGACAGATACTCTGGAAACACCATATATTTT. Encoded protein: CASSIKLDRYSGNTIYF. V and J are TRBV19 and TRBJ1-3; D might be TRBD1 (5 bases). V lost 3 bases, J lost 0 bases, and 15 bases lay in between. Germline V lookup: CDR1 LNHDA, CDR2 SQIVND (reference sequence). CDR3 size: 17 residues.

The CDR3 DNA is TGTGCCAGCAGTTCGCCGGGACAGGGCGTAGAGACCCAGTACTTC. It is translated as CASSSPGQGVETQYF. The chain couples TRBV6-2 or TRBV6-3 to TRBJ2-5, with TRBD1 matching over 9 bases. The CDR3 consists of 15 residues. Germline V lookup: CDR1 MNHEY, CDR2 SVGEGT. The junction had 7 bases not matched to a gene; V was cut back by 4 bases and J by 4 bases.

The chain joins TRBV7-9 to TRBJ1-2; TRBD1 might be the D (5 bases). The CDR3 totals 17 residues. Looked up from germline, CDR1 is SEHNR and CDR2 is FQNEAQ (reference sequence). Trimming stripped 1 base from V and 2 bases from J, with 17 bases between. Here the CDR3 reads CASSLDRGRPSNYGYTF. CDR3 bases: TGTGCCAGCAGCTTAGATAGGGGCAGACCATCAAACTATGGCTACACCTTC.

The count of this clone is one. The CDR3 spells CSVQRRPGPLGELFF. The CDR3 nucleotides are TGCAGCGTCCAAAGGAGACCCGGGCCCCTAGGGGAACTGTTTTTT. The J gene is TRBJ1-4, the V gene TRBV29-1, with a tentative D call TRBD1 (5 bases). Per the germline V gene, CDR1 is SQVTM and CDR2 is ANQGSEA. The CDR3 has 15 amino acids. V lost 6 bases and J 12 bases, leaving 26 bases between the germline ends.

The chain is built from TRBV9 and TRBJ1-6, with D uncertain. V lost 3 bases and J lost 0, with 7 bases in between. Germline CDR1 SGDLS, CDR2 YYNGEE. The CDR3 loop spans 15 amino acids. CDR3 nucleotides: TGTGCCAGCAGCGCACAGAGCTCCTATAATTCACCCCTCCACTTT. Protein product: CASSAQSSYNSPLHF. Full variable domain (remainder filled in from reference TRBV9 and TRBJ1-6): DSGVTQTPKHLITATGQRVTLRCSPRSGDLSVYWYQQSLDQGLQFLIQYYNGEERAKGNILERFSAQQFPDLHSELNLSSLELGDSALYFCASSAQSSYNSPLHFGNGTRLTVT.

V gene TRBV10-2 combines with J gene TRBJ1-2; 8 bases are shared with TRBD1. Germline values: CDR1 WSHSY, CDR2 SAAADI. Unmatched junction bases numbered 3, after V lost 2 bases and J lost 7 bases. CDR3 length: 13 amino acids. Here the CDR3 reads CASSEVQGAGYTF. In DNA form, the CDR3 reads TGCGCCAGCAGTGAGGTGCAGGGGGCTGGCTACACCTTC.

The chain employs TRBV9 and TRBJ1-2; D not resolved. CDR1 and CDR2 from the germline V gene are SGDLS and YYNGEE. V lost 5 bases, J lost 3 bases, and 14 bases lay in between. This CDR3 has 14 amino acids. Written as DNA, the CDR3 is TGTGCCAGCAGTCATGGTGTTCCCTACTATGGCTACACCTTC. Translated, it gives CASSHGVPYYGYTF.

This chain uses TRBV19 with TRBJ1-2; D is unclear. V lost 3 bases and J lost 0, with 11 bases in between. The germline CDR1 and CDR2 sequences are LNHDA and SQIVND (reference sequence). The CDR3 consists of 15 residues. CDR3 sequence reads: CASSISRLSNYGYTF. CDR3 DNA: TGTGCCAGTAGTATCTCCCGCCTTTCTAACTATGGCTACACCTTC.

This chain connects TRBV6-5 to TRBJ1-6; possibly TRBD1 for D (6 bases). The CDR3 sequence is 15 residues long. V lost 6 bases and J lost 4, with 13 bases in between. Germline V CDR1 and CDR2: MNHEY, SVGAGI. In DNA, the CDR3 is TGTGCCAGCAGCCTCAGGGGAAGGTATAATTCACCCCTCCACTTT. Encoded protein: CASSLRGRYNSPLHF.

The chain couples TRBV19 to TRBJ1-5; no clear D. The length of the CDR3 is 13 residues. Germline loops: CDR1 LNHDA, CDR2 SQIVND (reference sequence). Trimming left V 3 bases short and J 3 bases short, with 6 bases between. CDR3 residues: CASSIQDNQPQHF. DNA of the CDR3: TGTGCCAGTAGTATCCAGGACAATCAGCCCCAGCATTTT.

The chain combines TRBV9 with TRBJ2-1; the D call may be TRBD1 or TRBD2 (5 bases each). The CDR3 extends over 12 amino acids. Deletions cut 5 bases from V and 6 bases from J, with 9 bases between. Germline lookup yields CDR1 SGDLS and CDR2 YYNGEE. The CDR3 DNA reads as TGTGCCAGCAGGGGGGTCAGCAATGAGCAGTTCTTC. It encodes CASRGVSNEQFF.

V gene TRBV6-1 combines with J gene TRBJ1-4; D uncertain. V was trimmed by 2 bases and J by 4 bases, leaving 11 bases between them. Germline V lookup: CDR1 MNHNS, CDR2 SASEGT. CDR3 size: 15 residues. The CDR3 sequence is CASSEMWLSNEKLFF. The CDR3 DNA reads TGTGCCAGCAGTGAAATGTGGCTCAGTAATGAAAAACTGTTTTTT.

The CDR3 sequence is CASSLGQGVTEAFF. CDR3 nucleotide sequence: TGTGCCAGCAGCTTGGGACAGGGTGTCACTGAAGCTTTCTTT. This sequence joins TRBV7-9 and TRBJ1-1; 9 nucleotides match TRBD1. Germline CDR1 reads SEHNR; CDR2 reads FQNEAQ (reference sequence). The CDR3 covers 14 residues. V lost 3 bases and J lost 4; bases outside the gene matches: 3.

V is TRBV5-6 and J is TRBJ1-2; TRBD1 matches at 8 bases. Germline V gives CDR1 SGHDT, CDR2 YYEEEE. The J segment lost 5 bases and the V segment lost 1 base, leaving 10 bases of the junction unmatched. This CDR3 has 16 residues. Here the CDR3 DNA reads TGTGCCAGCAGCTTGCAGGGGGCGCGTTATCGGTATGGCTACACCTTC. This gives the protein CASSLQGARYRYGYTF.

This clone was observed a single time. The chain combines TRBV7-3 with TRBJ2-2; D call uncertain. V was pared by 8 bases and J by 0 bases, with 4 bases between. Germline V gene lookup returns CDR1 SGHTA and CDR2 FQGTGA. The CDR3 spans 12 residues. CDR3 sequence reads: CASLANTGELFF. The CDR3 DNA reads TGTGCCAGCCTGGCGAACACCGGGGAGCTGTTTTTT.

The chain links TRBV5-1 to TRBJ1-1; TRBD1 might be the D (6 bases). Germline V gives CDR1 SGHRS, CDR2 YFSETQ. Trimming left V 3 bases short and J 4 bases short, with 10 bases between. This CDR3 spans 13 amino acids. The CDR3 nucleotides are TGCGCCAGCAGCTGGGGAGGGGGCACTGAAGCTTTCTTT. Protein product: CASSWGGGTEAFF.

The chain has TRBV9 and TRBJ2-4; 7 positions match TRBD2. The CDR3 has 16 amino acids. Per germline, CDR1 SGDLS and CDR2 YYNGEE. J gave up 5 bases and V 3 bases, and 11 bases lay outside the gene matches. The CDR3 nucleotides read TGTGCCAGCAGCGCTCCCGGGAAGGGAGGGCAAAACATTCAGTACTTC. As protein: CASSAPGKGGQNIQYF.

The V and J genes are TRBV18 and TRBJ1-5; D is possibly TRBD1 (6 bases). The germline gives CDR1 KGHSH, CDR2 LQKENI. With 4 bases removed from V and 4 bases from J, the gap between germline ends came to 17 bases. The CDR3 covers 16 residues. The CDR3 region has the DNA TGTGCCAGCTCACGGAGCGGAGGGGGACTAAATCAGCCCCAGCATTTT. Its translation is CASSRSGGGLNQPQHF.

V and J are TRBV27 and TRBJ1-6, with a possible D match to TRBD1 (5 bases). Germline V lookup: CDR1 MNHEY, CDR2 SMNVEV (reference sequence). There are 14 residues in the CDR3. V was pared by 7 bases and J by 5 bases, with 12 bases between. CDR3: CASTRTLDNSPLHF. DNA of the CDR3: TGTGCCAGCACCCGGACACTTGATAATTCACCCCTCCACTTT.

The V and J genes are TRBV9 and TRBJ1-3; possible D gene TRBD1, 6 bases. The CDR3 has 16 residues. V gave up 1 base and J gave up 4 bases, with 15 bases separating them. Germline values: CDR1 SGDLS, CDR2 YYNGEE. CDR3 DNA sequence: TGTGCCAGCAGCGTACCTCCGGACAGTCCAGGAAACACCATATATTTT. This gives the protein CASSVPPDSPGNTIYF.

The chain recombines TRBV18 with TRBJ2-7; D possibly corresponds to TRBD1 (5 bases). The CDR3 has 13 residues. CDR1 and CDR2 from the germline V gene are KGHSH and LQKENI. Deletions cut 3 bases from V and 5 bases from J, with 11 bases between. CDR3 sequence reads: CASSPQGWDEQYF. CDR3 bases: TGTGCCAGCTCACCCCAGGGATGGGACGAGCAGTACTTC.